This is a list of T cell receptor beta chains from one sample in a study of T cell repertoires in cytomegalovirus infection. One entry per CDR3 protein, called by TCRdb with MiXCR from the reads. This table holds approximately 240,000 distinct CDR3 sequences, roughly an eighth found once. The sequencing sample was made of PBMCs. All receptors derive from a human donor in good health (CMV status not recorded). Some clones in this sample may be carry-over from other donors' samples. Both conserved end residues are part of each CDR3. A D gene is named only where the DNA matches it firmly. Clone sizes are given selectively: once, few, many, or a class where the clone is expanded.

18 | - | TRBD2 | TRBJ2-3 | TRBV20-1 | CSAKMYGGRSRTTDTQYF | TGCAGTGCTAAGATGTACGGCGGGAGGAGCCGTACCACAGATACGCAGTATTTT
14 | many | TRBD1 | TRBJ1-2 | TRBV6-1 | CASRPTGARHGYTF | TGTGCCAGCAGACCGACAGGGGCCAGGCATGGCTACACCTTC
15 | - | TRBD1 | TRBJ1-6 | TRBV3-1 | CASSQGRQGNSPLHF | TGTGCCAGCAGCCAAGGGAGACAGGGGAATTCACCCCTCCACTTT
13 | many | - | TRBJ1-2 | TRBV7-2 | CASSSGRPYGYTF | TGTGCCAGCAGCTCGGGACGGCCCTATGGCTACACCTTC
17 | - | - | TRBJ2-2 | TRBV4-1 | CASSHPIWRVLTGELFF | TGCGCCAGCAGCCATCCCATCTGGCGGGTATTGACCGGGGAGCTGTTTTTT
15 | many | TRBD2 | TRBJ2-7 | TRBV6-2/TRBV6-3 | CASSYLAGAGYEQYF | TGTGCCAGCAGTTACTTGGCGGGAGCAGGCTACGAGCAGTACTTC
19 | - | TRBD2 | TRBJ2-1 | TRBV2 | CASSDPETSGRASYNEQFF | TGTGCCAGCAGTGACCCCGAGACTAGCGGGAGGGCATCCTACAATGAGCAGTTCTTC
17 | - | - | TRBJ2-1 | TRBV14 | CASSLKIVLGHYNEQFF | TGTGCCAGCAGCCTCAAGATCGTCTTGGGCCACTACAATGAGCAGTTCTTC
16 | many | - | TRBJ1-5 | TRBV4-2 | CASSQDPGGSNQPQHF | TGTGCCAGCAGCCAAGATCCCGGGGGAAGCAATCAGCCCCAGCATTTT
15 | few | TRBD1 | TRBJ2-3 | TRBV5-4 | CASSPGTGGLDTQYF | TGTGCCAGCAGCCCCGGGACAGGGGGCTTAGATACGCAGTATTTT
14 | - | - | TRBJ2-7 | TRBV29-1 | CSFLIRGPPYEQYF | TGCAGCTTTCTAATTCGAGGGCCCCCCTACGAGCAGTACTTC
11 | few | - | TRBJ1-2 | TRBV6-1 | CASGEDRGYTF | TGTGCCAGCGGGGAAGACAGGGGCTACACCTTC
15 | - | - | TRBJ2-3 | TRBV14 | CASSRRGISTDTQYF | TGTGCCAGCAGCCGAAGAGGTATCAGCACAGATACGCAGTATTTT
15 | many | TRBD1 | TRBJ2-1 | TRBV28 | CASSLRTGGWNEQFF | TGTGCCAGCAGTTTACGGACAGGAGGTTGGAATGAGCAGTTCTTC
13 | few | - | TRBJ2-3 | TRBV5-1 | CASSGGYTDTQYF | TGCGCCAGCAGCGGGGGCTACACAGATACGCAGTATTTT
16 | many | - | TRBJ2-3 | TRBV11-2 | CASSLQAGGGTDTQYF | TGTGCCAGCAGCCTCCAGGCAGGGGGGGGGACAGATACGCAGTATTTT
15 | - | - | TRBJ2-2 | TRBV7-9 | CASSVGGVSTGELFF | TGTGCCAGCAGCGTCGGCGGGGTGTCCACCGGGGAGCTGTTTTTT
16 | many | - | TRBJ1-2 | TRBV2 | CASSDFRGYVGYGYTF | TGTGCCAGCAGTGACTTCCGGGGTTACGTCGGCTATGGCTACACCTTC
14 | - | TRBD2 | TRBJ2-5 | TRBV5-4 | CASSIKAGAETQYF | TGTGCCAGCAGCATAAAAGCGGGAGCCGAGACCCAGTACTTC
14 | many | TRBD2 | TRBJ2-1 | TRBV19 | CASSLAGNINEQFF | TGTGCCAGTAGCCTAGCGGGGAACATCAATGAGCAGTTCTTC
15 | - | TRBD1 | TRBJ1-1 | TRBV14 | CASTTLATGQTEAFF | TGTGCCAGCACCACTCTGGCGACAGGGCAAACTGAAGCTTTCTTT
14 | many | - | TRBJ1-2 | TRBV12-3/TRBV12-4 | CASSLSGGYVGYTF | TGTGCCAGCAGTCTTAGCGGGGGATACGTTGGCTACACCTTC
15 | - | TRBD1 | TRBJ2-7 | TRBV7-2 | CASSSLGGQSYEQYF | TGTGCCAGCAGCTCCCTAGGGGGACAGTCCTACGAGCAGTACTTC
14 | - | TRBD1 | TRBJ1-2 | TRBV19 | CASSMAQGVYGYTF | TGTGCCAGTAGTATGGCCCAGGGGGTCTATGGCTACACCTTC